This record covers a single T cell receptor beta chain. The antigen remains undetermined. Mismatch with germline at one junction end may stem from a read error. The sample belongs to a study of CD8+CD57+ T cells in acquired aplastic anemia. Whole-study context: Across the sorted CD4+ and CD8+ cells, DNA amounts averaged roughly 3 ug. Study-wide findings and caveats: The same twenty-nine CD8+ CDR3 sequences occurred in patients and in controls. A significant difference in CD8+ Simpson's diversity between patients and controls was not found.

Only patients with CD8+CD57+ cell expansion on flow cytometry were chosen for sequencing. Each patient gave a blood sample that was collected before any therapy had been received. According to the study, genomic DNA was the template for TCR beta VDJ and CDR3 profiling. One entry per CDR3 protein results from TCRdb running MiXCR on the reads. The sample comprises about 160,000 distinct CDR3 sequences, 40% to 55% of which are singletons, and around 3% rests with the top ten. CDR1 is SGHNT, CDR2 YENEEA, per germline. This CDR3 spans 13 amino acids. V usage is TRBV11-3 and J usage is TRBJ2-3; D possibly matches TRBD1 or TRBD2 (5 bases each). Sequencing was done on a sample of sorted CD4+, CD8+, or CD8+CD57+ T cells (not recorded which) from PBMCs. The sequence came from a human donor with aplastic anemia. The CDR3 here is CASSLGETDTHYF. The CDR3 region has the DNA TGTGCCAGCAGCTTAGGGGAGACAGATACGCACTATTTT.